Listed here are 14 T cell receptor beta chains from one sample, sequenced in a study of cytomegalovirus exposure and HLA in healthy donors. With 60 Vbeta and 13 Jbeta primers, the PCR was carried out. Clones were sequenced by immunoSEQ multiplex PCR, and TCRdb holds only the in-frame ones, with some missing. The sample holds about 150,000 clones, 50% to 75% seen once. The sequenced sample was PBMCs. The receptors were gathered from a woman in her twenties or thirties in good health and CMV-seropositive.

This clone was seen only a few times. The J gene is TRBJ2-1, the V gene TRBV29-1, with 8 nucleotides matching TRBD1. Germline V CDR1 and CDR2: SQVTM, ANQGSEA. The CDR3 totals 14 residues. Germline trimming cut 6 bases from V and 4 bases from J; bases unmatched to any gene: 8. CDR3 nucleotide sequence: TGCAGCGTCACAGGGGGACCCTCTTACAATGAGCAGTTCTTC. Amino acids: CSVTGGPSYNEQFF.

The genes are TRBV5-6 and TRBJ2-7; TRBD2 matches at 7 bases. V gave up 2 bases and J gave up 0 bases; unmatched junction bases: 5. Per the germline V gene, CDR1 is SGHDT and CDR2 is YYEEEE. This CDR3 comprises 15 residues. The CDR3 DNA reads as TGTGCCAGCAGCTTTTCTGCGGGAGCCTCCTACGAGCAGTACTTC. Protein product: CASSFSAGASYEQYF. Based on the CDR3 plus reference TRBV5-6 and TRBJ2-7, the full variable domain is DAGVTQSPTHLIKTRGQQVTLRCSPKSGHDTVSWYQQALGQGPQFIFQYYEEEERQRGNFPDRFSGHQFPNYSSELNVNALLLGDSALYLCASSFSAGASYEQYFGPGTRLTVT.

The chain couples TRBV4-1 to TRBJ2-7; no reliable D call. This CDR3 comprises 13 residues. Germline V CDR1 and CDR2: MGHRA, YSYEKL. V lost 2 bases and J 3 bases, leaving 8 bases between the germline ends. CDR3 coding DNA: TGCGCCAGCAGCCAACACCCGAGCTACGAGCAGTACTTC. This encodes CASSQHPSYEQYF.

The chain carries TRBV13 and TRBJ2-4; D is undetermined. Deletions cut 1 base from V and 3 bases from J, with 10 bases between. Germline V gene lookup returns CDR1 PRHDT and CDR2 FYEKMQ (reference sequence). This CDR3 spans 15 amino acids. CDR3 region: CASSLESSGKNIQYF. In DNA, the CDR3 is TGTGCCAGCAGCTTAGAATCCTCAGGCAAAAACATTCAGTACTTC.

The chain employs TRBV10-1 and TRBJ2-2; no clear D gene. This CDR3 comprises 13 residues. The germline V gene encodes CDR1 WNHNN and CDR2 SYGVQD (reference sequence). V lost 5 bases to trimming and J lost 0 bases, with 4 bases between them. CDR3 DNA: TGCGCCAGCAGTCCCACGAACACCGGGGAGCTGTTTTTT. Encoded protein: CASSPTNTGELFF.

This chain joins TRBV28 and TRBJ2-5; D perhaps matches TRBD2 (5 bases). The germline gives CDR1 MDHEN, CDR2 SYDVKM. CDR3 length equals 15 residues. Trimming took off 3 bases at V and 7 bases at J, with 18 bases between the two ends. Written as DNA, the CDR3 is TGTGCCAGCAGTTTTAGTACCCGCGGGTATCTGACCCAGTACTTC. Translation gives CASSFSTRGYLTQYF.

The J gene is TRBJ1-2, the V gene TRBV7-9; D is unresolved. The V gene lost 5 bases and the J gene lost 8 bases, with 9 bases spanning the gap. The CDR3 loop spans 11 amino acids. Germline V lookup: CDR1 SEHNR, CDR2 FQNEAQ (reference sequence). The CDR3 nucleotides are TGTGCCAGCAGCCCTGCTAACGGCTACACCTTC. Translating it yields CASSPANGYTF.

Regarding this clone: Distinct nucleotide sequences in the sample also encode this CDR3. The J gene is TRBJ1-3, the V gene TRBV9; D remains ambiguous. V was pared by 2 bases and J by 0 bases, with 6 bases between. The CDR3 extends over 14 amino acids. Germline V gene data show CDR1 as SGDLS and CDR2 as YYNGEE. CDR3 DNA: TGTGCCAGCAGCGTTGGGAGCTCTGGAAACACCATATATTTT. This codes for CASSVGSSGNTIYF. Variable domain in full (rest from reference TRBV9 and TRBJ1-3): DSGVTQTPKHLITATGQRVTLRCSPRSGDLSVYWYQQSLDQGLQFLIQYYNGEERAKGNILERFSAQQFPDLHSELNLSSLELGDSALYFCASSVGSSGNTIYFGEGSWLTVV.

The rearrangement links TRBV5-1 to TRBJ2-1; D perhaps matches TRBD1 (5 bases). Trimming removed 5 bases from V and 7 bases from J, with 16 bases in between. Per germline, CDR1 SGHRS and CDR2 YFSETQ. This CDR3 comprises 14 residues. The CDR3 protein is CASRSWAGSNEQFF. DNA for the CDR3: TGCGCCAGCAGGTCTTGGGCAGGGTCGAATGAGCAGTTCTTC.

The rearrangement joins TRBV5-1 to TRBJ1-2, with D perhaps matching TRBD1 (6 bases). V was shortened by 1 base and J by 8 bases, with 9 bases between the two germline ends. CDR1 and CDR2 (germline): SGHRS, YFSETQ. The CDR3 is 12 residues long. The CDR3 spells CASSLRGLGYTF. The CDR3 nucleotides read TGCGCCAGCAGCTTGAGGGGGTTGGGCTACACCTTC.

Here the CDR3 DNA reads TGTGCCAGCAGCTCCCTTTTCGGGAGGGCGGCCGGGGAGCTGTTTTTT. Translation: CASSSLFGRAAGELFF. The chain has TRBV7-9 and TRBJ2-2; 8 bases fit TRBD2. Unmatched junction bases numbered 10, after V lost 4 bases and J lost 6 bases. CDR3 length: 16 residues. Germline V lookup: CDR1 SEHNR, CDR2 FQNEAQ (reference sequence).

The V call is TRBV19, the J call TRBJ2-3; D possibly corresponds to TRBD2 (5 bases). V gave up 6 bases and J gave up 2 bases, with 6 bases separating them. Germline CDR1 and CDR2: LNHDA and SQIVND (reference sequence). The CDR3 runs 12 residues. As DNA, the CDR3 is TGTGCCAGTAGGGAGGACACAGATACGCAGTATTTT. As protein: CASREDTDTQYF. The whole variable domain, filled in from reference TRBV19 and TRBJ2-3, reads DGGITQSPKYLFRKEGQNVTLSCEQNLNHDAMYWYRQDPGQGLRLIYYSQIVNDFQKGDIAEGYSVSREKKESFPLTVTSAQKNPTAFYLCASREDTDTQYFGPGTRLTVL.

V usage is TRBV14 and J usage is TRBJ2-7, with D unclear. From germline, CDR1 is SGHDN and CDR2 FVKESK. The CDR3 runs to 12 residues. V was pared by 4 bases and J by 1 base, with 5 bases between. This CDR3 reads CASSPQSYEQYF. The CDR3 DNA sequence: TGTGCCAGCAGCCCACAATCCTACGAGCAGTACTTC.

V and J are TRBV30 and TRBJ1-5; TRBD1 matches 7 bases. The CDR3 length is 14 residues. Germline V gene data show CDR1 as GTSNPN and CDR2 as SVGIG (reference sequence). V trimming: 3 bases; J trimming: 3 bases; junction bases outside the gene matches: 5. The CDR3 DNA reads TGTGCCTGGAGCGCGGACAGGATCAATCAGCCCCAGCATTTT. Protein: CAWSADRINQPQHF. Variable domain in full (rest from reference TRBV30 and TRBJ1-5): SQTIHQWPATLVQPVGSPLSLECTVEGTSNPNLYWYRQAAGRGLQLLFYSVGIGQISSEVPQNLSASRPQDRQFILSSKKLLLSDSGFYLCAWSADRINQPQHFGDGTRLSIL.